The 7 T cell receptor beta chains listed next were all sequenced from one sample in a study of T cell repertoires in ileal Crohn's disease. Sequencing used immunoSEQ multiplex PCR; TCRdb keeps in-frame clones, though not all of them. The table includes approximately 15,000 clones, 75% to 90% detected once. Sequencing used ileal tissue. These receptor sequences come from an adult with Crohn's disease.

The chain recombines TRBV15 with TRBJ1-2, with no clear D. Germline V gene lookup returns CDR1 LNHNV and CDR2 YYDKDF (reference sequence). The length of the CDR3 is 14 residues. V lost 1 base to trimming and J lost 7 bases, with 13 bases between them. The CDR3 protein is CATSRAWPTSGYTF. CDR3 DNA: TGTGCCACCAGCAGAGCGTGGCCCACTAGTGGCTACACCTTC.

The chain links TRBV28 to TRBJ2-3; 8 bases agree with TRBD2. J lost 6 bases, V lost 4 bases, and 0 bases had no gene match. This CDR3 is 12 amino acids long. CDR1 MDHEN and CDR2 SYDVKM come from the germline V gene. DNA of the CDR3: TGTGCCAGCAGTTCGGGAGGGGATACGCAGTATTTT. It yields the protein CASSSGGDTQYF. The full variable domain, with the rest looked up from reference TRBV28 and TRBJ2-3, is DVKVTQSSRYLVKRTGEKVFLECVQDMDHENMFWYRQDPGLGLRLIYFSYDVKMKEKGDIPEGYSVSREKKERFSLILESASTNQTSMYLCASSSGGDTQYFGPGTRLTVL.

V is TRBV6-1 and J is TRBJ2-7; 7 nucleotides align to TRBD1. CDR3 length: 14 residues. V was clipped by 0 bases and J by 4 bases; unmatched bases: 3. Germline V gene sequence: CDR1 MNHNS, CDR2 SASEGT. CDR3 DNA sequence: TGTGCCAGCAGTGAAGCCTGGACAGGTTACGAGCAGTACGTC. Its protein is CASSEAWTGYEQYV.

In its sample, this clone was seen once. The CDR3 DNA reads as TGCGCCAGCAGCTTGGCCGGCACGACTTTAGCCAAAAACATTCAGTACTTC. Translated, it gives CASSLAGTTLAKNIQYF. The rearrangement links TRBV5-1 to TRBJ2-4; D ambiguous. With 0 bases removed from V and 0 bases from J, the gap between germline ends came to 13 bases. Germline CDR1 and CDR2: SGHRS and YFSETQ. The CDR3 covers 17 residues.

The V and J genes are TRBV5-6 and TRBJ2-1, with TRBD1 as a possible D gene (6 bases). The V and J ends lost 0 bases and 6 bases respectively, with 13 bases between them. CDR3 length: 15 amino acids. Per the germline V gene, CDR1 is SGHDT and CDR2 is YYEEEE. This CDR3 is CASSLAGGAGNEQFF. For the CDR3, the DNA is TGTGCCAGCAGCTTGGCTGGGGGCGCCGGCAATGAGCAGTTCTTC.

This sequence joins TRBV18 and TRBJ1-2; D uncertain. Germline loops: CDR1 KGHSH, CDR2 LQKENI. This CDR3 region has 13 residues. V gave up 4 bases and J gave up 6 bases, with 12 bases separating them. DNA for the CDR3: TGTGCCAGCTCACGTGAGACTGGCAATGGCTACACCTTC. Protein: CASSRETGNGYTF.

In this sample, this clone turned up once. The V call is TRBV27, the J call TRBJ2-3; tentatively, D is TRBD2 (6 bases). V gave up 2 bases and J gave up 3 bases, with 39 bases separating them. The CDR3 sequence is 24 residues long. Germline CDR1 MNHEY, CDR2 SMNVEV (reference sequence). CDR3 sequence: CASSLNIRVAFLAGWWIRTDTQYF. CDR3 coding DNA: TGTGCCAGCAGTTTAAATATCCGGGTTGCGTTTTTGGCGGGATGGTGGATCAGGACAGATACGCAGTATTTT.